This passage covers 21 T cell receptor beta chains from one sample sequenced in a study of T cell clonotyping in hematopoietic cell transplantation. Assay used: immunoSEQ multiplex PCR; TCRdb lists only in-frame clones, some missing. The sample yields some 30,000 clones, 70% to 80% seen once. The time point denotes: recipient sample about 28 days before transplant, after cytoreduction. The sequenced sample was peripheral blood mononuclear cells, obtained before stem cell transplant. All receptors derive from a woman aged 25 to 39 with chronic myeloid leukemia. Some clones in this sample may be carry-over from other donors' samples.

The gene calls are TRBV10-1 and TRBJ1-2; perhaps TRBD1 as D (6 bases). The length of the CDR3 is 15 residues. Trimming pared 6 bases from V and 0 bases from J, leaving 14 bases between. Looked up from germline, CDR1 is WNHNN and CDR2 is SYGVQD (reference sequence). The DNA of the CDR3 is TGCGCCAGCAGGAAAGGGGGTAAAGCTAACTATGGCTACACCTTC. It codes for CASRKGGKANYGYTF.

DNA for the CDR3: TGTGCCAGCAGCGACAAAATAGGGGGTTCCGGGGAGCTGTTTTTT. The encoded protein is CASSDKIGGSGELFF. This chain uses TRBV2 with TRBJ2-2, with D possibly being TRBD1 (6 bases). This CDR3 has 15 amino acids. Germline-derived CDR1 and CDR2 are SNHLY and FYNNEI. Deletions cut 6 bases from V and 6 bases from J, with 17 bases between.

Written as DNA, the CDR3 is TGTGCCAGCAGTTACCCAGTTCCCTACGAGCAGTACTTC. Translation gives CASSYPVPYEQYF. This chain connects TRBV6-7 to TRBJ2-7, with D unclear. TRBV6-7 is an ORF; its function is uncertain. Trimming removed 2 bases from V and 2 bases from J, with 7 bases in between. The CDR3 is 13 residues long.

The DNA of the CDR3 is TGTGCAAGGCAGGGGGTGACTAATGAAAAACTGTTTTTT. Protein sequence: CARQGVTNEKLFF. V is TRBV12-2 and J is TRBJ1-4; the D call in the table, TRBD1, was not verified against the DNA. TRBV12-2 is tagged as a pseudogene. This CDR3 has 13 residues.

CDR3 in amino acids: CAWSVGQGNSPLHF. The CDR3 DNA follows: TGTGCCTGGAGTGTCGGACAGGGAAATTCACCCCTCCACTTT. The V and J genes are TRBV30 and TRBJ1-6, with 8 positions matching TRBD1. CDR1 and CDR2 (germline): GTSNPN, SVGIG (reference sequence). The CDR3 runs to 14 residues. The V segment lost 0 bases and the J segment 7 bases; nucleotides outside the gene matches: 2.

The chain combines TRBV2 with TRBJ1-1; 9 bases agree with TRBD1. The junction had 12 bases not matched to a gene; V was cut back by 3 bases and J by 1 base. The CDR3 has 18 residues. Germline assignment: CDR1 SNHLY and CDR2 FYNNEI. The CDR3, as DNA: TGTGCCAGCAGTGAGCCCAATAGGAAACAGGGGGCGAACACTGAAGCTTTCTTT. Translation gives CASSEPNRKQGANTEAFF.

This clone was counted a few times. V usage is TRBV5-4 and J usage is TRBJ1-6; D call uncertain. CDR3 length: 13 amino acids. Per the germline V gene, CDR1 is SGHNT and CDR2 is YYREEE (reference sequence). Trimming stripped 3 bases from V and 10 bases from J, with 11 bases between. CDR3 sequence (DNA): TGTGCCAGCAGCTCTTCCGTGGGGTCACCCCTCCACTTT. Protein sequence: CASSSSVGSPLHF.

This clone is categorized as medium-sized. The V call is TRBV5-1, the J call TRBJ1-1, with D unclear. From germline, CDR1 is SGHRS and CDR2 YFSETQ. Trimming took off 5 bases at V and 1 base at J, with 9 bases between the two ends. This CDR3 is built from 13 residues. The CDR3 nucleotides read TGCGCCAGCAGTTTATCCTGGAACACTGAAGCTTTCTTT. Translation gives CASSLSWNTEAFF.

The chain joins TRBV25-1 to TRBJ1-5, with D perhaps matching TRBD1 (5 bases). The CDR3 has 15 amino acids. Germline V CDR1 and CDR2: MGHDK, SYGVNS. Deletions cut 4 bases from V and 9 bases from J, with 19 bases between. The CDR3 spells CASSALGRGSGPQHF. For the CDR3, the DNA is TGTGCCAGCAGTGCCCTGGGAAGGGGCAGTGGGCCCCAGCATTTT.

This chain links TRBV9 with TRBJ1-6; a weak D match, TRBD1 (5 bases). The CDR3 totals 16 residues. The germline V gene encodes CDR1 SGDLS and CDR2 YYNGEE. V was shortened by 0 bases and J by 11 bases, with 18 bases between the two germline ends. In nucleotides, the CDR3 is TGTGCCAGCAGCGTAGGGACCGGGGACTCGACTACACCCCTCCACTTT. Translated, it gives CASSVGTGDSTTPLHF.

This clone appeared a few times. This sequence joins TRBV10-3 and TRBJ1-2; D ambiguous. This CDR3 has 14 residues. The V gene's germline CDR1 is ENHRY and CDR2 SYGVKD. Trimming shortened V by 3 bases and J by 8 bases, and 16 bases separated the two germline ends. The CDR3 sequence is CAISEPSRDGGYTF. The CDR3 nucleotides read TGTGCCATCAGTGAACCTTCACGGGATGGGGGCTACACCTTC.

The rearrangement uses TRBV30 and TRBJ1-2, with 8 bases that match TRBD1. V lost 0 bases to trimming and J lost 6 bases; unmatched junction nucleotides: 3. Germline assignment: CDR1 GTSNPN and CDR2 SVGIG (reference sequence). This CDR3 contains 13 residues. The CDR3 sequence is CAWSVGQGNGYTF. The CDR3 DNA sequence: TGTGCCTGGAGTGTAGGACAGGGAAATGGCTACACCTTC.

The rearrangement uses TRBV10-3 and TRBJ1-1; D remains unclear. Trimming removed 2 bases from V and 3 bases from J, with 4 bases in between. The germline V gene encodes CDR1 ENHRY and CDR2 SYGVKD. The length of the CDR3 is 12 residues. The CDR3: CAISEADTEAFF. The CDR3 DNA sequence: TGTGCCATCAGTGAGGCGGACACTGAAGCTTTCTTT.

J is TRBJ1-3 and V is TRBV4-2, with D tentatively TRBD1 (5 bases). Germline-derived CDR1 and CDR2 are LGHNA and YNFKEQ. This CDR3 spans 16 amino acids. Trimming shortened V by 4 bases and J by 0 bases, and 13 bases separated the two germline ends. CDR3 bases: TGTGCCAGCAGCCCACAGGCCTACATCTCTGGAAACACCATATATTTT. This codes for CASSPQAYISGNTIYF.

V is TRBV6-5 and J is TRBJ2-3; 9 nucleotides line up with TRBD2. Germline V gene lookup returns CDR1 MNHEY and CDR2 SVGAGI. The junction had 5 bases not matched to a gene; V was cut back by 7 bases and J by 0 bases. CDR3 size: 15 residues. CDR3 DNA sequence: TGTGCCAGCACCGTTAGCGGGGGAAGCACAGATACGCAGTATTTT. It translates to CASTVSGGSTDTQYF.

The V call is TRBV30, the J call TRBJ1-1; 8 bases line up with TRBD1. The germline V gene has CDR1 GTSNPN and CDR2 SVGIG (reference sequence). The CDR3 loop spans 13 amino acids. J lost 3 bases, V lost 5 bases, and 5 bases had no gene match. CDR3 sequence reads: CAWDQGAHTEAFF. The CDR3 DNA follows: TGTGCCTGGGACCAGGGGGCTCACACTGAAGCTTTCTTT. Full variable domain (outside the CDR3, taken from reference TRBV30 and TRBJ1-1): SQTIHQWPATLVQPVGSPLSLECTVEGTSNPNLYWYRQAAGRGLQLLFYSVGIGQISSEVPQNLSASRPQDRQFILSSKKLLLSDSGFYLCAWDQGAHTEAFFGQGTRLTVV.

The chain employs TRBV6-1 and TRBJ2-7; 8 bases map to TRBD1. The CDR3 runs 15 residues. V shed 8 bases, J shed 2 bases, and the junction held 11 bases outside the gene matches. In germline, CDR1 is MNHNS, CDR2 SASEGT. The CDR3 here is CASVSSGTGPYEQYV. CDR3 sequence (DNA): TGTGCCAGCGTTTCGTCCGGGACAGGCCCCTACGAGCAGTACGTC.

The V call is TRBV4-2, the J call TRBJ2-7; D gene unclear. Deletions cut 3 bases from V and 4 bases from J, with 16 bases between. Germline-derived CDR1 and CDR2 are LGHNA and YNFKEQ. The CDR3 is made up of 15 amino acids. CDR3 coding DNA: TGTGCCAGCAGCCAGAGCCGTGGGTGGCTTTACGAGCAGTACTTC. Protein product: CASSQSRGWLYEQYF.

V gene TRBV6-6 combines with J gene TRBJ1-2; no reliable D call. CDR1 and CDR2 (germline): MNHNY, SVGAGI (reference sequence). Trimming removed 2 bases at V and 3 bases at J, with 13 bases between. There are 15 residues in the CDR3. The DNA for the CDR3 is TGTGCCAGCAGTTACGTCTGGAGGGAGGACTATGGCTACACCTTC. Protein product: CASSYVWREDYGYTF.

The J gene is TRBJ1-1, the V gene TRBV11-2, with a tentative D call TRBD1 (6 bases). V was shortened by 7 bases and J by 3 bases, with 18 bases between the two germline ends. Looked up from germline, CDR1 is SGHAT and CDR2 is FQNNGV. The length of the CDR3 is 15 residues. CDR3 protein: CASTQGSGGDTEAFF. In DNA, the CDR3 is TGTGCCAGCACCCAGGGGTCGGGAGGCGACACTGAAGCTTTCTTT.

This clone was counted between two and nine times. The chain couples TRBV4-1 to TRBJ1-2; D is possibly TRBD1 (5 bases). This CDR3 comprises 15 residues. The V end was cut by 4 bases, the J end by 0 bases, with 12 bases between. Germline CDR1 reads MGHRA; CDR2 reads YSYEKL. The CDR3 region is CASSPGAGSNYGYTF. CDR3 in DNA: TGCGCCAGCAGCCCTGGAGCAGGGTCTAACTATGGCTACACCTTC.